This entry is about one TCR beta chain. The protocol was immunoSEQ multiplex PCR, while the TCRdb copy is restricted to in-frame clones and leaves out a portion. The sample yields 100,000 to 130,000 clones, 84% seen once. This record belongs to a study of blood T cell repertoires in COVID-19. The CDR3 spans 17 residues. The germline V gene encodes CDR1 LGHDT and CDR2 YNNKEL (reference sequence). V trimming: 0 bases; J trimming: 6 bases; junction bases outside the gene matches: 6. The sequenced sample was peripheral blood. This chain links TRBV3-1 (or the pseudogene TRBV3-2) with TRBJ2-2; TRBD1 agrees at 11 bases. This sequence was found in a human donor in a cohort sampled during active COVID-19. CDR3 loop: CASSQDSGTGGSGELFF. CDR3 bases: TGTGCCAGCAGCCAAGATAGCGGGACAGGGGGTTCCGGGGAGCTGTTTTTT.